This T cell receptor (beta chain) came from a study of T cell responses to AZD1222 COVID-19 vaccine. Study context: Second-dose schedules of about 4 or about 12 weeks were combined.

Study conclusions and caveats: Donors, mostly white British, included more females; clonal diversity was possibly underestimated. Nearly half of spike-specific TCRs reportedly go after variant regions that carry no mutations.

CDR1 is SEHNR and CDR2 is FQNEAQ in the germline V gene (reference sequence). V was clipped by 5 bases and J by 0 bases, with 7 bases between them. This CDR3 spans 13 amino acids. Points on this clone: Its antigen is not identified.

Repertoires were generated with immunoSEQ multiplex PCR, while TCRdb's copy carries only in-frame clones and drops some. The data contain approximately 120,000 clones, around 90% of them singletons. The sequencing used peripheral blood, collected on day 0 of AZD1222 vaccination. The chain uses TRBV7-9 and TRBJ1-1; no reliable D call. The TCR originated in an adult in good health. The CDR3 spells CASSPTLNTEAFF. CDR3 in DNA: TGTGCCAGCAGCCCTACATTGAACACTGAAGCTTTCTTT. Complete variable domain (other parts from reference TRBV7-9 and TRBJ1-1): DTGVSQNPRHKITKRGQNVTFRCDPISEHNRLYWYRQTLGQGPEFLTYFQNEAQLEKSRLLSDRFSAERPKGSFSTLEIQRTEQGDSAMYLCASSPTLNTEAFFGQGTRLTVV.